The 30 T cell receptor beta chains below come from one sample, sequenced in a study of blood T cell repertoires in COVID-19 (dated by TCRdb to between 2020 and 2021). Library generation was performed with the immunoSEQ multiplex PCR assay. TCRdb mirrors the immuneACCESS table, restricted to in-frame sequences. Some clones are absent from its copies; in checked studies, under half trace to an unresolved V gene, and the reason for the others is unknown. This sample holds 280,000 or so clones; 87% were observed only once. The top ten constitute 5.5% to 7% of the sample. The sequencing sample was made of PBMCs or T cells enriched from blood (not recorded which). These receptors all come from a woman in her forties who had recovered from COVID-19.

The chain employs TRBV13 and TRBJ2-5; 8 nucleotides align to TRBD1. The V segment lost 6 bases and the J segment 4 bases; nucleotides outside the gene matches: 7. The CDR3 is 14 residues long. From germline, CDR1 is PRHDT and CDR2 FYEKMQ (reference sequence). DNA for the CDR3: TGTGCCAGCAGACGCCGGGACAGGAGAGAGACCCAGTACTTC. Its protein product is CASRRRDRRETQYF.

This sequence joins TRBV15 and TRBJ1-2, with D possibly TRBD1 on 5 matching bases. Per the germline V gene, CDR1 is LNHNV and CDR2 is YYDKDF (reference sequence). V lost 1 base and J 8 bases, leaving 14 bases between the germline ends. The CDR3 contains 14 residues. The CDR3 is CATSRGAGGNGYTF. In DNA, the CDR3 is TGTGCCACCAGCAGAGGGGCCGGGGGGAACGGCTACACCTTC.

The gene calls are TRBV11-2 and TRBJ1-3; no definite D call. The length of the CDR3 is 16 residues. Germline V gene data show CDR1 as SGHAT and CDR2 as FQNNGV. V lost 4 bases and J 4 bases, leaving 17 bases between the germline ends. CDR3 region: CASSSSVEAGGNTIYF. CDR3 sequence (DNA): TGTGCCAGCAGCTCCTCCGTAGAGGCTGGAGGAAACACCATATATTTT. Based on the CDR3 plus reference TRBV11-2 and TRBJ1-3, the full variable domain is EAGVAQSPRYKIIEKRQSVAFWCNPISGHATLYWYQQILGQGPKLLIQFQNNGVVDDSQLPKDRFSAERLKGVDSTLKIQPAKLEDSAVYLCASSSSVEAGGNTIYFGEGSWLTVV.

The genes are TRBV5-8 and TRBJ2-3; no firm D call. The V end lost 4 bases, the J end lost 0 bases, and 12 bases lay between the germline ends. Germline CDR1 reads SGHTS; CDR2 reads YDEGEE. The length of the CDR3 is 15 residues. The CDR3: CASSVGVRSTDTQYF. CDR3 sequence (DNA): TGTGCCAGCAGCGTTGGAGTTAGGAGCACAGATACGCAGTATTTT.

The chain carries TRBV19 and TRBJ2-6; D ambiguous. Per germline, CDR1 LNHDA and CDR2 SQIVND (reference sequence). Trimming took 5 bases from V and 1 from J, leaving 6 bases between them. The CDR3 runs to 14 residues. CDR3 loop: CASSRESGANVLTF. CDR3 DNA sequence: TGTGCCAGTAGTCGTGAGTCTGGGGCCAACGTCCTGACTTTC.

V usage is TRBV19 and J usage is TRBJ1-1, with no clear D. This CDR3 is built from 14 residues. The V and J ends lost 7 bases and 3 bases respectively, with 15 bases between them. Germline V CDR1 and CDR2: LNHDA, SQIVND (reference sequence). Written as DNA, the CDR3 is TGTGCCAGTACCCTCGTCTGGGCAGACACTGAAGCTTTCTTT. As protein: CASTLVWADTEAFF. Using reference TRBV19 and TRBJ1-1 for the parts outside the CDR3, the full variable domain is DGGITQSPKYLFRKEGQNVTLSCEQNLNHDAMYWYRQDPGQGLRLIYYSQIVNDFQKGDIAEGYSVSREKKESFPLTVTSAQKNPTAFYLCASTLVWADTEAFFGQGTRLTVV.

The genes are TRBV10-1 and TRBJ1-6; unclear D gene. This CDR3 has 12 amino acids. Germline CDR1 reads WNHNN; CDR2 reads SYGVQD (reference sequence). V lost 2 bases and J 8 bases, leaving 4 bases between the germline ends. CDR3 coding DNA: TGCGCCAGCAGTGAGGGAGATTCACCCCTCCACTTT. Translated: CASSEGDSPLHF.

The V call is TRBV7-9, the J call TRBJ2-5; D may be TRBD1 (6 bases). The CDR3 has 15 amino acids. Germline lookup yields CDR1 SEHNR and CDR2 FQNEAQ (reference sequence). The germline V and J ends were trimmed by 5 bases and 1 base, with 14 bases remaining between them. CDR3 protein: CASSRPGHGQETQYF. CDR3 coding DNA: TGTGCCAGCAGCCGCCCGGGACACGGCCAAGAGACCCAGTACTTC.

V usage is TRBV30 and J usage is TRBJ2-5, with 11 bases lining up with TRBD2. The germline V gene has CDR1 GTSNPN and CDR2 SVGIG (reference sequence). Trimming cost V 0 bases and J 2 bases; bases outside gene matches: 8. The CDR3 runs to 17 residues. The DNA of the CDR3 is TGTGCCTGGAGTGTAAATAGGGGACTAGCGGAACAAGAGACCCAGTACTTC. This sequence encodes CAWSVNRGLAEQETQYF.

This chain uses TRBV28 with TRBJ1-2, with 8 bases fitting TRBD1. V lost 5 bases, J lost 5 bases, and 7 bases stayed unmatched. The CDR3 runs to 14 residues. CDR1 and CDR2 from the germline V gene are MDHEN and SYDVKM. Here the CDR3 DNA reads TGTGCCAGCAGTACCGACAGGGGTGGTTATGGCTACACCTTC. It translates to CASSTDRGGYGYTF.

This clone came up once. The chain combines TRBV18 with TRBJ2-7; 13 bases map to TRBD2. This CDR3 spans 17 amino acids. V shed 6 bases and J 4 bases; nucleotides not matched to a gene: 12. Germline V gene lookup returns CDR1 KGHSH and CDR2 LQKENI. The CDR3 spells CASSTTSGRSVTYEQYF. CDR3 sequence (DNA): TGTGCCAGCTCCACGACTAGCGGGAGGAGTGTTACTTACGAGCAGTACTTC.

The CDR3 sequence: CASSSGHSGDTQYF. CDR3 coding DNA: TGCGCCAGCAGCTCGGGACATTCCGGAGATACGCAGTATTTT. V and J are TRBV5-1 and TRBJ2-3; tentative D call: TRBD1 (6 bases). Trimming removed 3 bases at V and 5 bases at J, with 13 bases between. The CDR3 has 14 amino acids. In germline, CDR1 is SGHRS, CDR2 YFSETQ.

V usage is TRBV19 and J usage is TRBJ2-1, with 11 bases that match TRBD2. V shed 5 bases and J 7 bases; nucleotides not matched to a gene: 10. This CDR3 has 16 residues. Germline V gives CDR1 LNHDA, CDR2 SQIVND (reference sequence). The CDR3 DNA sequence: TGTGCCAGTAGTTCGACAGGGACTAGCGGTATTAATGAGCAGTTCTTC. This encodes CASSSTGTSGINEQFF.

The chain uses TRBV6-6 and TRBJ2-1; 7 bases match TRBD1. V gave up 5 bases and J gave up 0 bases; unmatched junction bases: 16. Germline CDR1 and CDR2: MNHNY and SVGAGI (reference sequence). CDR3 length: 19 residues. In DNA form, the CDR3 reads TGTGCCAGCAGTCCCCTCCCCCCTGACAGGGCACTCTCCTACAATGAGCAGTTCTTC. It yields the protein CASSPLPPDRALSYNEQFF.

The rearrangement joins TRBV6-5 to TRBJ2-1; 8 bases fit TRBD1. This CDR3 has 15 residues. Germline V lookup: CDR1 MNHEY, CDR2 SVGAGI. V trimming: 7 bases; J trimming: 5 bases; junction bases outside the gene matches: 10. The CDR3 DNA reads TGTGCCAGCACCTCGACAGGGGTTCTCGACAATGAGCAGTTCTTC. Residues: CASTSTGVLDNEQFF.

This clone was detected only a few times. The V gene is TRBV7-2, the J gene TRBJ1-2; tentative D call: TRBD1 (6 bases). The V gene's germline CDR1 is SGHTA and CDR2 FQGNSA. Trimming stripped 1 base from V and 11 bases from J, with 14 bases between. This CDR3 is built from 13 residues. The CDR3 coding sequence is TGTGCCAGCAGCTTAGGACAGGAACGGAAATACACCTTC. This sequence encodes CASSLGQERKYTF.

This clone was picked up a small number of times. The DNA for the CDR3 is TGTGCCAGCAGCTCAGGGAGCGGGAGTAGGACCGGGGAGCTGTTTTTT. Its protein product is CASSSGSGSRTGELFF. The chain employs TRBV28 and TRBJ2-2, with 8 nucleotides matching TRBD2. With 6 bases clipped from V and 5 bases from J, the junction kept 11 bases outside the gene matches. CDR3 size: 16 residues. Germline assignment: CDR1 MDHEN and CDR2 SYDVKM.

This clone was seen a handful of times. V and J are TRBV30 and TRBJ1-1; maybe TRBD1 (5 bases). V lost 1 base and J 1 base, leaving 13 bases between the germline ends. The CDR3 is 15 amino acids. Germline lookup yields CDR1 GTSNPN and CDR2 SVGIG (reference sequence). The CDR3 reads CAWSGTPRGNTEAFF. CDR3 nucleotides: TGTGCCTGGAGTGGAACGCCAAGGGGGAACACTGAAGCTTTCTTT.

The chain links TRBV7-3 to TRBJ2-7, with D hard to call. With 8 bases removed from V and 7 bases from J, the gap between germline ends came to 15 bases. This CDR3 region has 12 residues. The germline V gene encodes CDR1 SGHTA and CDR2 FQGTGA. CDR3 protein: CASGPAGGEQYF. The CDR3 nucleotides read TGTGCCAGCGGCCCGGCCGGCGGAGAGCAGTACTTC.

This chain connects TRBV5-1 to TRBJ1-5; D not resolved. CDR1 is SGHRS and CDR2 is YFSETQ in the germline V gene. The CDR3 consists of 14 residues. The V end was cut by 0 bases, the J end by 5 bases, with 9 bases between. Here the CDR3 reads CASSLGGFDQPQHF. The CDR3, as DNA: TGCGCCAGCAGCTTGGGAGGGTTCGATCAGCCCCAGCATTTT.

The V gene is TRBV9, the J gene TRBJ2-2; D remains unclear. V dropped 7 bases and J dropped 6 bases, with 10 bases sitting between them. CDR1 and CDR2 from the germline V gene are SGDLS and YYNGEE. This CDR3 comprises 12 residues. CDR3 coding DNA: TGTGCCAGCGGTGAGTTCGCCGGGGAGCTGTTTTTT. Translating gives CASGEFAGELFF. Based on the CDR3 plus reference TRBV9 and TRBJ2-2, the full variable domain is DSGVTQTPKHLITATGQRVTLRCSPRSGDLSVYWYQQSLDQGLQFLIQYYNGEERAKGNILERFSAQQFPDLHSELNLSSLELGDSALYFCASGEFAGELFFGEGSRLTVL.

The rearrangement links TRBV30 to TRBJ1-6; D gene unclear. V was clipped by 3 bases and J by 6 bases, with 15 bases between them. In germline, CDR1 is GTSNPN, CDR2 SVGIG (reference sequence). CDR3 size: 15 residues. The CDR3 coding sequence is TGTGCCTGGAGCTTGGAGGCCCTGGGTAATTCACCCCTCCACTTT. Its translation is CAWSLEALGNSPLHF. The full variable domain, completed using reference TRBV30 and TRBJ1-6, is SQTIHQWPATLVQPVGSPLSLECTVEGTSNPNLYWYRQAAGRGLQLLFYSVGIGQISSEVPQNLSASRPQDRQFILSSKKLLLSDSGFYLCAWSLEALGNSPLHFGNGTRLTVT.

The CDR3 here is CASSLASRNQPQHF. For the CDR3, the DNA is TGTGCCAGCAGCTTAGCATCCAGGAATCAGCCCCAGCATTTT. V usage is TRBV7-2 and J usage is TRBJ1-5; unclear D gene. Germline V lookup: CDR1 SGHTA, CDR2 FQGNSA. CDR3 length: 14 amino acids. V lost 0 bases to trimming and J lost 4 bases, with 7 bases between them.

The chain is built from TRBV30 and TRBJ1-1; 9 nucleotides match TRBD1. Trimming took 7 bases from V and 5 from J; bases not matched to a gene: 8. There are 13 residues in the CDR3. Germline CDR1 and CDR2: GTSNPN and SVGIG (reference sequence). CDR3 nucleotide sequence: TGTGCCTCAGACTCGACAGGGGGGACTGAAGCTTTCTTT. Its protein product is CASDSTGGTEAFF.

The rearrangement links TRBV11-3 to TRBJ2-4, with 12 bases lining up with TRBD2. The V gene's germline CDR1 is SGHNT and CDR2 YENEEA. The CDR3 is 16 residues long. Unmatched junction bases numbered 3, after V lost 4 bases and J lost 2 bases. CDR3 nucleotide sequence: TGTGCCAGCAGCTCCGGGACTAGCGGGCCCAAAAACATTCAGTACTTC. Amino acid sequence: CASSSGTSGPKNIQYF.

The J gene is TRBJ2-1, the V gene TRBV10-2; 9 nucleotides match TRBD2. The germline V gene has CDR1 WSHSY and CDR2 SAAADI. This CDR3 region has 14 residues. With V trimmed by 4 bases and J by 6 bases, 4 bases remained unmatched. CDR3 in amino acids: CASSVGTSTNEQFF. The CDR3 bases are TGCGCCAGCAGTGTAGGGACTAGCACCAATGAGCAGTTCTTC.

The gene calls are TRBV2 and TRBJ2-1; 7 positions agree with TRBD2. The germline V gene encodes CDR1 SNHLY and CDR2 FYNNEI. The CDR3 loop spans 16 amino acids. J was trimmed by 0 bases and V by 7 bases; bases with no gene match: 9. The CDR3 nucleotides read TGTGCCAGCAACGGTAGACTAGCCAGCTCCTACAATGAGCAGTTCTTC. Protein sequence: CASNGRLASSYNEQFF.

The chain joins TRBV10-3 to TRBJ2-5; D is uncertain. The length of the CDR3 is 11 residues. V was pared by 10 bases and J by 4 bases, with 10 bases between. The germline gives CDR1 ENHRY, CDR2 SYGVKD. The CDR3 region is CATRSGETQYF. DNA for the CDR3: TGTGCCACCCGGAGTGGAGAGACCCAGTACTTC.

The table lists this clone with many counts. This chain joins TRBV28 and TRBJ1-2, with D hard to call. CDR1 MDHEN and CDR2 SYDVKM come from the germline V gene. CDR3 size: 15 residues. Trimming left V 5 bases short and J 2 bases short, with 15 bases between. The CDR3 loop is CASSTPLRRNYGYTF. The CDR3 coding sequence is TGTGCCAGCAGTACCCCGCTGCGGAGAAACTATGGCTACACCTTC.

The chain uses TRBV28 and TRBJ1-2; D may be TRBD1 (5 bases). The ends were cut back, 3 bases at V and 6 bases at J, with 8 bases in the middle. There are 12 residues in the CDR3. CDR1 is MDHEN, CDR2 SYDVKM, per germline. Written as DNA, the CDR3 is TGTGCCAGCAGTTTCAGCAGGGATGGCTACACCTTC. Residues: CASSFSRDGYTF.